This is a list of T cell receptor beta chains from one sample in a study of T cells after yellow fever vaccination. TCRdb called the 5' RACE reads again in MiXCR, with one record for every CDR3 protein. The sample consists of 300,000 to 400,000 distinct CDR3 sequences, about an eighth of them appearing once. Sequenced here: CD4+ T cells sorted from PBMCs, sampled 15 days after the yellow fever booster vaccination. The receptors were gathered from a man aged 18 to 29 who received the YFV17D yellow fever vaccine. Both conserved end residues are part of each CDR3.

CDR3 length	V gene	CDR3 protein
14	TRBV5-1	CASSLTGGQSPLHF
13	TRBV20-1	CSAGGRSNQPQHF
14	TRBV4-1	CASSPAGGEDTQYF
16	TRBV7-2	CASSFSSTSRVDEQFF
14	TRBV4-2	CASSQREGGTEAFF
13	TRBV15	CATSRRGYNEQFF
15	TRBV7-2	CASRPPGQGLRGYTF
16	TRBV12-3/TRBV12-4	CASSFNAVGGQDEQFF
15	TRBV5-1	CASSQVTGGSETQYF
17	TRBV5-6	CARGEWPGTGEAYGYTF
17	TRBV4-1	CASSQDRSRPGTDTQYF
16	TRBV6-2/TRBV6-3	CASRTRTVKSNQPQHF
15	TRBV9	CASSVAEAGWNGYTF
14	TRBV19	CASTKGHSTDTQYF
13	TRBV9	CASSEGLAGEQFF
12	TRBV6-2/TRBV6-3	CASSDYQETQYF
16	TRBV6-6	CASSYSISRFNYGYTF
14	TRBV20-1	CSASMAGARGTQYF
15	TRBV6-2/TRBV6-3	CASSYSLASTDTQYF
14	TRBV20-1	CSARSAYGTDTQYF
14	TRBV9	CASSVTGKESPLHF
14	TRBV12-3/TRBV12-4	CASSLWAGGNTIYF
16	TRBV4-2	CASSQDQSGGSREQFF
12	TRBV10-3	CAINAGNTEAFF
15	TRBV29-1	CSVELGGGVYNEQFF
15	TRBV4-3	CASSQDGGGLNGYTF
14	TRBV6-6	CASSYSTSANEQFF